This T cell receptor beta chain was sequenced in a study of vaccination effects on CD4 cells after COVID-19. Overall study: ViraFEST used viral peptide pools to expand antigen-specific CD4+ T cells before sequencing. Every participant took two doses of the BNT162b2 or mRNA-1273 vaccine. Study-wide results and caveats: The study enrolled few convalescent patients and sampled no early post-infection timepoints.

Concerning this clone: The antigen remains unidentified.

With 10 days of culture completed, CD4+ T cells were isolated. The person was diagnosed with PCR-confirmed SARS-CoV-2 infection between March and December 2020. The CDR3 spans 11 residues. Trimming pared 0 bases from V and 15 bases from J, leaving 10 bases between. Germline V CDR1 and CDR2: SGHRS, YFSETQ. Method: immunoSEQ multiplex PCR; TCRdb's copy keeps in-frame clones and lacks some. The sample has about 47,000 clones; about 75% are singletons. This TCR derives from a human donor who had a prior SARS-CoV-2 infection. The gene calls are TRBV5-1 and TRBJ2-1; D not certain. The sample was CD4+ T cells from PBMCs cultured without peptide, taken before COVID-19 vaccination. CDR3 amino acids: CASSLGGPPFF. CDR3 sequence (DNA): TGCGCCAGCAGCTTGGGCGGACCGCCGTTCTTC.